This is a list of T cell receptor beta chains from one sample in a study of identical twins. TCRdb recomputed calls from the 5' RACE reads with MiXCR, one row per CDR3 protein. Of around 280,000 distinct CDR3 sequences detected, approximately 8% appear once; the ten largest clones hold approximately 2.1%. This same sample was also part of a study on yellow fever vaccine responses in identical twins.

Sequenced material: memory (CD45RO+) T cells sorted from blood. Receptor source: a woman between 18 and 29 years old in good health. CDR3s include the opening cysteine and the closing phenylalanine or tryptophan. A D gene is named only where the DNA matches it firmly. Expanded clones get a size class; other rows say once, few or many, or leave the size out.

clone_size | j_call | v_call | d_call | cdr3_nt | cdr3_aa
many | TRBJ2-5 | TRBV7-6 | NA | TGTGCCAGCAGCAAAACACATAAGGCGGAGACCCAGTACTTC | CASSKTHKAETQYF
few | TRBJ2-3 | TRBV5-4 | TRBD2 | TGTGCCAGCAGCTTTGGGGTGACTAGCGGGAGGACAGATACGCAGTATTTT | CASSFGVTSGRTDTQYF
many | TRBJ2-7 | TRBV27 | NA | TGTGCCAGCAGGGACAACTCCTACGAGCAGTACTTC | CASRDNSYEQYF
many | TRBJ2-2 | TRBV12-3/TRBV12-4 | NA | TGTGCCAGCAGTTTCGGACCGGCAGACGGGGAGCTGTTTTTT | CASSFGPADGELFF
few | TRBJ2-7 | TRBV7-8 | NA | TGTGCCAGCAGCTTAGTTGCAGGGGGAGGGTACGAGCAGTACTTC | CASSLVAGGGYEQYF
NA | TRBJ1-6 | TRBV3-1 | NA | TGTGCCAGCAGCCAAGAAATGTCCGTAGATTGGAGGTATAATTCACCCCTCCACTTT | CASSQEMSVDWRYNSPLHF
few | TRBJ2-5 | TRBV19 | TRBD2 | TGTGCCAGTAGTAGCTTCCTCGGGACTAGCGGACAAGAGACCCAGTACTTC | CASSSFLGTSGQETQYF
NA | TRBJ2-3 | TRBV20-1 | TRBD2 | TGCAGTGCTAGAGAGGAAAGCGGGGGGACAGATACGCAGTATTTT | CSAREESGGTDTQYF
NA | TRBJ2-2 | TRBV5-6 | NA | TGTGCCAGCAGCTTAGATCCTAGCGCCCCGAGGGGGGAGCTGTTTTTT | CASSLDPSAPRGELFF
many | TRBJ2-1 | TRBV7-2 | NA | TGTGCCAGTAGCCCCCCTAGCAACTACAATGAGCAGTTCTTC | CASSPPSNYNEQFF
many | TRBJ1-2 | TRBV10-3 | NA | TGTGCCATCAGTGACTTTGGGCAGGCTAACTATGGCTACACCTTC | CAISDFGQANYGYTF
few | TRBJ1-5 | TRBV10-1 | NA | TGCGCCAGCAGTGAGTCGGGGGTGGGGCCCCAGCATTTT | CASSESGVGPQHF
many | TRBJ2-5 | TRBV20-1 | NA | TGCAGTGCTAGGGGGCTCGGTGAGACCCAGTACTTC | CSARGLGETQYF
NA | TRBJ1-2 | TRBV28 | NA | TGTGCCAGCAGTGCAGGGAAGAGTGCGGGCTACACCTTC | CASSAGKSAGYTF
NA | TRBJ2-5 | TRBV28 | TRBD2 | TGTGCCAGCAATTTTGCCCCACTAGCGGGAGGGCCTTTGGGGGAGACCCAGTACTTC | CASNFAPLAGGPLGETQYF
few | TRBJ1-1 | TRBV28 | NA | TGTGCCAGCAGTTTATATCAGGGCGGCACTGAAGCTTTCTTT | CASSLYQGGTEAFF
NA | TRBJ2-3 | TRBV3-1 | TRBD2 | TGTGCCAGCAGGAACACGGGGGGGACAGATACGCAGTATTTT | CASRNTGGTDTQYF